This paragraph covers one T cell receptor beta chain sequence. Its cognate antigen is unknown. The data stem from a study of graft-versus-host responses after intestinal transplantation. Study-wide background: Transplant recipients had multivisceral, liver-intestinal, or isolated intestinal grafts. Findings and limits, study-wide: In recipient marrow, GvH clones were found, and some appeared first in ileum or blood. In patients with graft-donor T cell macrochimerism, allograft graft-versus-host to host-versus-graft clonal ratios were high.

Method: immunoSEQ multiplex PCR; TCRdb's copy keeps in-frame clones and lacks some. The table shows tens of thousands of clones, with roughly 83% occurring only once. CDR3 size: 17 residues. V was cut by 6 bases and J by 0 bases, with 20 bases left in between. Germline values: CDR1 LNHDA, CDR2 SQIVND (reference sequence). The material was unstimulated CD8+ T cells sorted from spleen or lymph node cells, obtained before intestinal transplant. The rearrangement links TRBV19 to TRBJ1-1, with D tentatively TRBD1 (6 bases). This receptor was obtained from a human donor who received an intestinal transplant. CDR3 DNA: TGTGCCAGTAGGTCCCCCCCTCCGGGACATCTGAACACTGAAGCTTTCTTT. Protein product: CASRSPPPGHLNTEAFF.